The 10 T cell receptor beta chains reported below all come from one sample, sequenced in a study of T cell responses to AZD1222 COVID-19 vaccine. Clones were sequenced by immunoSEQ multiplex PCR, and TCRdb holds only the in-frame ones, with some missing. The sample yields some 95,000 clones, about 89% seen once. Specimen: peripheral blood, collected on day 0 of AZD1222 vaccination. The receptors here all came from an adult in good health.

The CDR3 reads CASSLTGGIVDTQYF. CDR3 in DNA: TGTGCCAGCAGCTTAACGGGGGGCATTGTAGATACGCAGTATTTT. The chain combines TRBV7-2 with TRBJ2-3; D is perhaps TRBD2 (7 bases). V dropped 2 bases and J dropped 5 bases, with 14 bases sitting between them. CDR1 is SGHTA, CDR2 FQGNSA, per germline. The CDR3 is made up of 15 amino acids.

The J gene is TRBJ2-1, the V gene TRBV27, with D tentatively TRBD2 (6 bases). The CDR3 spans 14 residues. V lost 5 bases and J 0 bases, leaving 8 bases between the germline ends. Per germline, CDR1 MNHEY and CDR2 SMNVEV (reference sequence). This chain's CDR3 is CASSPGGSYNEQFF. DNA of the CDR3: TGTGCCAGCAGTCCCGGGGGCTCCTACAATGAGCAGTTCTTC.

Points on this clone: Germline and junction disagree at one end, which may indicate a read error. CDR3 region: CASSEDADTNYGYTF. The DNA of the CDR3 is TGTGCCAGCAGCGAAGACGCTGACACGAACTATGGCTACACCTTC. This chain links TRBV14 with TRBJ1-2; D call uncertain. Germline CDR1 SGHDN, CDR2 FVKESK. The CDR3 runs to 15 residues.

The chain has TRBV19 and TRBJ2-5; no clear D gene. Per the germline V gene, CDR1 is LNHDA and CDR2 is SQIVND (reference sequence). CDR3 length: 13 residues. V was shortened by 3 bases and J by 5 bases, with 10 bases between the two germline ends. The CDR3 loop reads CASSIVVSETQYF. CDR3 DNA: TGTGCCAGTAGTATCGTCGTGAGCGAGACCCAGTACTTC.

The V call is TRBV3-1 (or the pseudogene TRBV3-2), the J call TRBJ2-7; D call uncertain. CDR3 length: 12 amino acids. Trimming stripped 3 bases from V and 1 base from J, with 4 bases between. Germline V gene sequence: CDR1 LGHDT, CDR2 YNNKEL (reference sequence). The DNA of the CDR3 is TGTGCCAGCAGCCACCTATCCTACGAGCAGTACTTC. Translated: CASSHLSYEQYF.

The chain uses TRBV11-1 and TRBJ2-7; D is perhaps TRBD2 (5 bases). V lost 5 bases and J 3 bases, leaving 17 bases between the germline ends. The CDR3 has 15 amino acids. CDR1 and CDR2 from the germline V gene are SGHAT and FQDESV (reference sequence). The CDR3 sequence: CASSPRRRLFYEQYF. DNA for the CDR3: TGTGCCAGCAGCCCACGTCGGAGGCTTTTCTACGAGCAGTACTTC. Variable domain in full (rest from reference TRBV11-1 and TRBJ2-7): EAEVAQSPRYKITEKSQAVAFWCDPISGHATLYWYRQILGQGPELLVQFQDESVVDDSQLPKDRFSAERLKGVDSTLKIQPAELGDSAMYLCASSPRRRLFYEQYFGPGTRLTVT.

The chain uses TRBV14 and TRBJ1-1; D remains unclear. CDR1 and CDR2 (germline): SGHDN, FVKESK. V was trimmed by 4 bases and J by 4 bases, leaving 13 bases between them. The CDR3 covers 14 residues. The CDR3 loop is CASSRNLARTEAFF. CDR3 bases: TGTGCCAGCAGCCGAAATTTGGCGCGCACTGAAGCTTTCTTT.

The chain employs TRBV6-5 and TRBJ1-1; possible D gene TRBD1, 5 bases. The germline V gene has CDR1 MNHEY and CDR2 SVGAGI. With 6 bases removed from V and 1 base from J, the gap between germline ends came to 12 bases. The length of the CDR3 is 14 residues. The CDR3 protein is CASRVVGGNTEAFF. CDR3 nucleotides: TGTGCCAGCAGGGTGGTTGGGGGGAACACTGAAGCTTTCTTT.

The rearrangement joins TRBV6-5 to TRBJ2-6, with D perhaps being TRBD1 or TRBD2 (5 bases each). CDR1 is MNHEY and CDR2 is SVGAGI in the germline V gene. Between the trimmed V and J ends, which lost 2 bases and 0 bases, there was a span of 8 bases. The CDR3 has 16 amino acids. In DNA form, the CDR3 reads TGTGCCAGCAGTTACGAGGGGAGCTCTGGGGCCAACGTCCTGACTTTC. It translates to CASSYEGSSGANVLTF.

The V and J genes are TRBV2 and TRBJ1-2; D is undetermined. CDR3 length equals 12 residues. Deletions cut 6 bases from V and 3 bases from J, with 8 bases between. CDR1 and CDR2 from the germline V gene are SNHLY and FYNNEI. CDR3 coding DNA: TGTGCCAGCAGGGGCCCCTACTATGGCTACACCTTC. The encoded protein is CASRGPYYGYTF.